This T cell receptor (beta chain) appears in the sequencing data of a study of cytomegalovirus exposure and HLA in healthy donors. The study, taken as a whole, reports: 164 TCR beta chains were listed as cytomegalovirus-associated.

The CDR3 loop spans 15 amino acids. Germline lookup yields CDR1 MNHNS and CDR2 SASEGT. With 5 bases removed from V and 2 bases from J, the gap between germline ends came to 16 bases. Profiled with immunoSEQ multiplex PCR; TCRdb holds only in-frame clones, not every one. Here the sample spans some 50,000 clones, approximately 95% being singletons. This clone was seen once. The antigen is undetermined. The chain employs TRBV6-1 and TRBJ2-7; D call uncertain. The material sequenced was PBMCs. The receptor comes from a woman under 30 in good health and CMV-seronegative. CDR3 bases: TGTGCCAGCAGTTCGCCCGATTTTGACACCTACGAGCAGTACTTC. The encoded protein is CASSSPDFDTYEQYF.